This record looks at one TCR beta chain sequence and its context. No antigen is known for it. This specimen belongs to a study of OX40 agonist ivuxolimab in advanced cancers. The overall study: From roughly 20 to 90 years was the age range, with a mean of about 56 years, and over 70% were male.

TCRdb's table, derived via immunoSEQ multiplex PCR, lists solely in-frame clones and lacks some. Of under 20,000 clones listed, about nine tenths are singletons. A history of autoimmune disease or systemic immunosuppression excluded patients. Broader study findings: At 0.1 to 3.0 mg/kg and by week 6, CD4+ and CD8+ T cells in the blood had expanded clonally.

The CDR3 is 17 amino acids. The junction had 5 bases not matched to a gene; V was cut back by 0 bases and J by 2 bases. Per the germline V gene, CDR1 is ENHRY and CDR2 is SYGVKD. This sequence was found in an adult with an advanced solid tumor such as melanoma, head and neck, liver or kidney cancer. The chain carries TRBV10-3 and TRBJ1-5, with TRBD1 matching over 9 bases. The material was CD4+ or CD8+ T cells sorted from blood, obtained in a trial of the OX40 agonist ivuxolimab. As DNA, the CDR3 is TGTGCCATCAGTGAGTCCAGGACAGGGGCGGGCAATCAGCCCCAGCATTTT. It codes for CAISESRTGAGNQPQHF.